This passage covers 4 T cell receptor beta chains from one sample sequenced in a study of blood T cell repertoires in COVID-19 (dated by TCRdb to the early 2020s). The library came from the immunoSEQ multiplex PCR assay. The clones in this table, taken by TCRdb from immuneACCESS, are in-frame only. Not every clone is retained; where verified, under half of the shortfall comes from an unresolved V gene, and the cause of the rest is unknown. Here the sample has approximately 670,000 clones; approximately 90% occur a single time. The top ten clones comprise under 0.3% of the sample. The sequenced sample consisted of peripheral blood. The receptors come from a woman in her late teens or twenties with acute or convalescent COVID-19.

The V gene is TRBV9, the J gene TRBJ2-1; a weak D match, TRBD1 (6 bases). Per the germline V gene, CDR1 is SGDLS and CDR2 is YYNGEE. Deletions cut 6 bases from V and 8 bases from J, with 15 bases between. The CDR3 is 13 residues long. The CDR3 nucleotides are TGTGCCAGCAAGGGGGTAGGTTTAGATGAGCAGTTCTTC. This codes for CASKGVGLDEQFF.

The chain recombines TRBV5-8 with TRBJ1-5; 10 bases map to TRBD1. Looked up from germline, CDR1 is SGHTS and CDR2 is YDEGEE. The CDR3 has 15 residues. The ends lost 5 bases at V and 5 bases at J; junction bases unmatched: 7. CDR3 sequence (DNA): TGTGCCAGCAGTTCGGGACAGGGGACGTATCAGCCCCAGCATTTT. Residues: CASSSGQGTYQPQHF.

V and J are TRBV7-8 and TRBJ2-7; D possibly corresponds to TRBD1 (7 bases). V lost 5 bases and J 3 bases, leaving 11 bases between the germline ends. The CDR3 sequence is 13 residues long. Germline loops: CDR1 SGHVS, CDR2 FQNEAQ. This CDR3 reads CASSGRDSYEQYF. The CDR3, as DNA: TGTGCCAGCAGCGGGCGGGACAGCTACGAGCAGTACTTC.

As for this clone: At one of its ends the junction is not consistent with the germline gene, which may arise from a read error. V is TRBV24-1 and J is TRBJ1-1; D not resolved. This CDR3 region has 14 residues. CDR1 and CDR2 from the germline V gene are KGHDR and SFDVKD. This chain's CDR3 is CATSDEHPNAEAFF. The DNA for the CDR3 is TGTGCCACCAGTGATGAGCACCCGAACGCTGAAGCTTTCTTT.